Listed below are T cell receptor beta chains from one sample, sequenced in a study of T cells in Graves' hyperthyroidism and ophthalmopathy. TCRdb used MiXCR to reprocess the multiplex PCR reads, holding one entry per CDR3 protein. The sample consists of hundreds of thousands of distinct CDR3 sequences, just under 20% of them appearing once. Source material: blood. All receptors derive from a middle-aged man with Graves' ophthalmopathy. Both conserved end residues are part of each CDR3. The order of the fields is J gene, V gene, CDR3 protein.

TRBJ2-7	TRBV20-1	CSARRASGAPEQYF
TRBJ1-5	TRBV4-1	CASSQEGRTGSRNQPQHF
TRBJ1-1	TRBV3-1	CASSPSGGRTEAFF
TRBJ2-7	TRBV6-1	CASSGAGLYEQYF
TRBJ2-7	TRBV19	CASRQGLNRYEQYF
TRBJ1-1	TRBV11-2	CASSWGGWSFF
TRBJ1-5	TRBV6-2/TRBV6-3	CASREGNRYSNQPQHF
TRBJ2-5	TRBV20-1	CSARLGPTETQYF
TRBJ2-3	TRBV12-3/TRBV12-4	CASSPRWLLSTDTQYF
TRBJ1-2	TRBV9	CASSVGPGSDGYTF
TRBJ2-1	TRBV18	CASSPGALDEQFF
TRBJ1-1	TRBV9	CASSPQTQNTEAFF
TRBJ2-3	TRBV29-1	CSVQQSTDTQYF
TRBJ2-5	TRBV5-4	CASSNLAGGETQYF
TRBJ2-5	TRBV6-1	CASSDEGTVETQYF
TRBJ2-7	TRBV11-2	CASSYSGRAYEQYF
TRBJ2-3	TRBV9	CASSGGRTTDTQYF
TRBJ2-7	TRBV7-8	CASSPSGRASYEQYF
TRBJ2-3	TRBV6-1	CASRGDPVPDTQYF
TRBJ2-1	TRBV5-1	CASSGRTSGGLYNEQFF
TRBJ2-3	TRBV7-3	CASSLMLGDTQYF